The 15 T cell receptor beta chains below were found in one sample sequenced in a study of cytomegalovirus exposure and HLA in healthy donors listed by TCRdb under 2017. Library construction relied on the immunoSEQ multiplex PCR assay. A mixture of 60 forward primers for TCR Vbeta segments and 13 reverse primers for TCR Jbeta segments was used in the multiplex PCR. TCRdb re-hosts the immuneACCESS table, in-frame sequences only. Its copies lack some clones; in the studies checked, an unresolved V gene accounts for under half of them, and the cause for the rest is not known. In this sample the table shows 150,000 or so clones, 64% of which occur a single time. Around 3% of the sample rests with the top ten. Sequencing input: PBMCs. These receptors were taken from a woman under 40 in good health and CMV-seropositive.

J is TRBJ1-2 and V is TRBV19, with TRBD1 identical over 11 bases. V shed 3 bases and J 7 bases; nucleotides not matched to a gene: 10. Germline V gives CDR1 LNHDA, CDR2 SQIVND (reference sequence). This CDR3 has 16 amino acids. CDR3 sequence: CASSIGTGGYLGGYTF. The CDR3 region has the DNA TGTGCCAGTAGTATTGGGACAGGGGGATATTTAGGTGGCTACACCTTC.

The chain employs TRBV18 and TRBJ1-4; D is possibly TRBD1 (5 bases). The CDR3 covers 12 residues. Trimming took 6 bases from V and 8 from J, leaving 10 bases between them. Germline V gives CDR1 KGHSH, CDR2 LQKENI. As DNA, the CDR3 is TGTGCCAGCTCCCCAGGGAGGGAAAAACTGTTTTTT. Translation: CASSPGREKLFF.

The chain combines TRBV6-5 with TRBJ1-2; 8 bases agree with TRBD1. Germline V lookup: CDR1 MNHEY, CDR2 SVGAGI. This CDR3 region has 13 residues. Unmatched junction bases numbered 4, after V lost 2 bases and J lost 8 bases. The CDR3 nucleotides are TGTGCCAGCAGTTACAAGGACAGGGAAGGCTACACCTTC. It codes for CASSYKDREGYTF.

This chain links TRBV4-1 with TRBJ1-1; TRBD1 might be the D (5 bases). CDR1 is MGHRA and CDR2 is YSYEKL in the germline V gene. V lost 0 bases and J 5 bases, leaving 25 bases between the germline ends. The CDR3 contains 19 residues. In nucleotides, the CDR3 is TGCGCCAGCAGCCAAGATCCCGCAGGGTCTTCGGTGAGGAGTACTGAAGCTTTCTTT. Its protein is CASSQDPAGSSVRSTEAFF.

CDR3 bases: TGTGCCAGCAGTGGATACAGATCCAATGACTATGGCTACACCTTC. Translated, it gives CASSGYRSNDYGYTF. This rearrangement joins TRBV9 to TRBJ1-2; no clear D. CDR1 SGDLS and CDR2 YYNGEE come from the germline V gene. The length of the CDR3 is 15 residues. Deletions cut 5 bases from V and 3 bases from J, with 17 bases between.

The chain links TRBV5-1 to TRBJ2-7; 8 positions match TRBD1. The CDR3 length is 17 residues. The V gene end was trimmed by 3 bases and the J gene end by 3 bases; junction bases not matched to a gene: 14. CDR1 is SGHRS and CDR2 is YFSETQ in the germline V gene. The DNA of the CDR3 is TGCGCCAGCAGCTCCCGGCCGGGCGGGGACAGGTTCTACGAGCAGTACTTC. Encoded protein: CASSSRPGGDRFYEQYF. The complete variable domain, with remaining parts taken from reference TRBV5-1 and TRBJ2-7, reads KAGVTQTPRYLIKTRGQQVTLSCSPISGHRSVSWYQQTPGQGLQFLFEYFSETQRNKGNFPGRFSGRQFSNSRSEMNVSTLELGDSALYLCASSSRPGGDRFYEQYFGPGTRLTVT.

J is TRBJ2-3 and V is TRBV2, with 10 bases lining up with TRBD1. The CDR3 extends over 15 amino acids. Trimming took 8 bases from V and 4 from J; bases not matched to a gene: 9. Germline V gene data show CDR1 as SNHLY and CDR2 as FYNNEI. The CDR3: CASSRDRGPADTQYF. CDR3 DNA sequence: TGTGCCAGCTCCCGGGACAGGGGCCCGGCAGATACGCAGTATTTT.

This clone has a handful of counts. V usage is TRBV19 and J usage is TRBJ2-5, with D unresolved. V lost 3 bases and J lost 4, with 3 bases in between. The CDR3 runs 11 residues. Germline V gene lookup returns CDR1 LNHDA and CDR2 SQIVND (reference sequence). Here the CDR3 reads CASSMRETQYF. The CDR3 coding sequence is TGTGCCAGTAGTATGCGAGAGACCCAGTACTTC.

The V and J genes are TRBV28 and TRBJ1-2; D gene unclear. This CDR3 has 11 amino acids. Trimming left V 10 bases short and J 5 bases short, with 11 bases between. Per germline, CDR1 MDHEN and CDR2 SYDVKM. CDR3 amino acids: CAISRGYGYTF. CDR3 DNA: TGTGCCATCAGCAGAGGATATGGCTACACCTTC.

For this clone: The junction departs from the called germline gene at one end, perhaps through a read error. The chain is built from TRBV7-9 and TRBJ2-3; 10 bases are shared with TRBD1. Germline-derived CDR1 and CDR2 are SEHNR and FQNEAQ (reference sequence). The CDR3 runs to 15 residues. For the CDR3, the DNA is TGTGCCAGCAGCTTAGTGACAGGGGGCACAGATACGAAGTATTTT. Translation: CASSLVTGGTDTKYF.

The V call is TRBV10-3, the J call TRBJ2-7; D is possibly TRBD1 (6 bases). There are 13 residues in the CDR3. The V gene lost 8 bases and the J gene lost 4 bases, with 15 bases spanning the gap. The germline gives CDR1 ENHRY, CDR2 SYGVKD. The CDR3 loop is CAIGAGAWYEQYF. Written as DNA, the CDR3 is TGTGCCATCGGGGCAGGGGCTTGGTACGAGCAGTACTTC.

This clone turned up a few times. This rearrangement joins TRBV28 to TRBJ1-4, with D possibly matching TRBD1 (6 bases). With 2 bases removed from V and 3 bases from J, the gap between germline ends came to 7 bases. Germline CDR1 is MDHEN and CDR2 is SYDVKM. The CDR3 has 14 residues. The CDR3: CASSLGQPNEKLFF. The CDR3 region has the DNA TGTGCCAGCAGTTTAGGACAGCCTAATGAAAAACTGTTTTTT.

The CDR3 DNA is TGCGCCAGCAGGCCCACTAGCGGGAGCTATGAGCAGTTCTTC. Amino acids: CASRPTSGSYEQFF. The chain recombines TRBV5-1 with TRBJ2-1; 11 bases agree with TRBD2. This CDR3 region has 14 residues. J was trimmed by 8 bases and V by 5 bases; bases with no gene match: 6. Germline CDR1 SGHRS, CDR2 YFSETQ.

This chain uses TRBV6-9 with TRBJ1-1, with 7 bases that match TRBD1. V shed 2 bases and J 5 bases; nucleotides not matched to a gene: 8. CDR1 and CDR2 from the germline V gene are MNHGY and SVAAGI. The CDR3 has 15 amino acids. The CDR3 reads CASSYRGLTGTEAFF. The CDR3 DNA reads as TGTGCCAGCAGTTATAGGGGGCTCACGGGTACTGAAGCTTTCTTT.

This clone has just a few counts. The V and J genes are TRBV5-6 and TRBJ1-1, with a possible D match to TRBD1 (5 bases). CDR1 and CDR2 (germline): SGHDT, YYEEEE. The V end was cut by 0 bases, the J end by 0 bases, with 12 bases between. The CDR3 runs to 16 residues. The CDR3 bases are TGTGCCAGCAGCTTGGCCTGGACAACTATGAACACTGAAGCTTTCTTT. It encodes CASSLAWTTMNTEAFF.